Following are 16 T cell receptor beta chains from one sample sequenced in a study of blood T cell repertoires in COVID-19 (dated by TCRdb to the early 2020s). The method was the immunoSEQ multiplex PCR assay. TCRdb holds this immuneACCESS table with in-frame rearrangements only. Some clones are missing; in checked studies, unresolved V genes explain under half, and the rest has no known cause. This sample is represented by about 100,000 clones; over 75% of them were singletons. The ten largest account for 7.4% of the sample. Material for sequencing was peripheral blood. These receptors all stem from a man aged 30 to 45 in a cohort sampled during active COVID-19.

This chain connects TRBV19 to TRBJ1-6, with 8 bases that match TRBD1. The germline V gene has CDR1 LNHDA and CDR2 SQIVND (reference sequence). This CDR3 comprises 14 residues. V gave up 4 bases and J gave up 7 bases; unmatched junction bases: 3. CDR3 sequence: CASSRDRKNSPLHF. The DNA for the CDR3 is TGTGCCAGTAGTAGGGACAGGAAGAATTCACCCCTCCACTTT.

The chain carries TRBV4-3 and TRBJ2-2, with D maybe TRBD1 (6 bases). The germline CDR1 and CDR2 sequences are LGHNA and YSLEER. The V gene lost 3 bases and the J gene lost 4 bases, with 12 bases spanning the gap. The CDR3 totals 15 residues. CDR3 coding DNA: TGCGCCAGCAGCCAGGGGGCCGGAGGCACCGGGGAGCTGTTTTTT. It specifies CASSQGAGGTGELFF.

V and J are TRBV2 and TRBJ2-2; 9 bases are a match to TRBD1. The CDR3 consists of 14 residues. Germline V gene data show CDR1 as SNHLY and CDR2 as FYNNEI. With 6 bases clipped from V and 8 bases from J, the junction kept 7 bases outside the gene matches. CDR3 DNA sequence: TGTGCCAGCAGGGCGGGACAGGGATGGGGGGAGCTGTTTTTT. The encoded protein is CASRAGQGWGELFF.

V usage is TRBV7-2 and J usage is TRBJ2-3; TRBD2 agrees at 7 bases. The germline V gene encodes CDR1 SGHTA and CDR2 FQGNSA. The CDR3 has 14 residues. J gave up 2 bases and V 1 base, and 0 bases lay outside the gene matches. The CDR3 DNA reads as TGTGCCAGCAGCTTAGGGGACTACACAGATACGCAGTATTTT. Amino acid sequence: CASSLGDYTDTQYF.

The chain carries TRBV19 and TRBJ1-2, with 9 bases aligning to TRBD1. Trimming removed 9 bases from V and 3 bases from J; junction bases left unmatched: 8. The CDR3 loop spans 14 amino acids. Per the germline V gene, CDR1 is LNHDA and CDR2 is SQIVND (reference sequence). In DNA form, the CDR3 reads TGTGCCAGCCGGGGACAGGGCGCATACTATGGCTACACCTTC. It is translated as CASRGQGAYYGYTF.

Only a few counts were recorded for this clone. V and J are TRBV30 and TRBJ2-7; tentative D call: TRBD2 (5 bases). CDR3 length equals 13 residues. The germline CDR1 and CDR2 sequences are GTSNPN and SVGIG (reference sequence). Trimming removed 3 bases from V and 2 bases from J, with 11 bases in between. The CDR3 reads CAWSPGETYEQYF. The CDR3 bases are TGTGCCTGGAGCCCCGGGGAAACCTACGAGCAGTACTTC.

This clone showed up just once. The chain links TRBV11-3 to TRBJ2-3; maybe TRBD2 (5 bases). The V end lost 5 bases, the J end lost 0 bases, and 9 bases lay between the germline ends. Germline V lookup: CDR1 SGHNT, CDR2 YENEEA. The CDR3 extends over 14 amino acids. CDR3 sequence (DNA): TGTGCCAGCAGCCCGGGGTTTAGCACAGATACGCAGTATTTT. The encoded protein is CASSPGFSTDTQYF. Based on the CDR3 plus reference TRBV11-3 and TRBJ2-3, the full variable domain is EAGVVQSPRYKIIEKKQPVAFWCNPISGHNTLYWYLQNLGQGPELLIRYENEEAVDDSQLPKDRFSAERLKGVDSTLKIQPAELGDSAVYLCASSPGFSTDTQYFGPGTRLTVL.

The genes are TRBV5-1 and TRBJ2-1; no reliable D call. The CDR3 is 16 residues long. Trimming cost V 1 base and J 9 bases, with 20 bases left between them. CDR1 SGHRS and CDR2 YFSETQ come from the germline V gene. The CDR3 sequence is CASSLTPLGSSGEQFF. The DNA for the CDR3 is TGCGCCAGCAGCTTGACCCCTTTGGGTAGCTCGGGTGAGCAGTTCTTC.

Written as DNA, the CDR3 is TGTGCCAGCAGTGGGGACAGCCTCTACGAGCAGTACTTC. Translated, it gives CASSGDSLYEQYF. The chain has TRBV2 and TRBJ2-7; 7 positions match TRBD1. Germline loops: CDR1 SNHLY, CDR2 FYNNEI. The CDR3 sequence is 13 residues long. The V segment lost 4 bases and the J segment 3 bases; nucleotides outside the gene matches: 3.

The chain couples TRBV6-5 to TRBJ1-2; TRBD1 matches at 11 bases. V shed 5 bases, J shed 8 bases, and the junction held 10 bases outside the gene matches. The CDR3 totals 15 residues. CDR1 and CDR2 (germline): MNHEY, SVGAGI. The CDR3: CASSTGQGAPGGYTF. CDR3 in DNA: TGTGCCAGCAGTACCGGACAGGGGGCGCCGGGGGGCTACACCTTC.

CDR3 sequence (DNA): TGTGCCAGCAGCGACTCGCTAGCGGTTCCAAGAGGCCAGTACTTC. Translated: CASSDSLAVPRGQYF. The rearrangement links TRBV7-2 to TRBJ2-5; 7 bases map to TRBD2. CDR1 and CDR2 from the germline V gene are SGHTA and FQGNSA. Trimming took 5 bases from V and 10 from J; bases not matched to a gene: 16. The CDR3 covers 15 residues.

CDR3 sequence reads: CASSVVAAAGYGYTF. The CDR3 DNA follows: TGTGCCAGCAGCGTAGTAGCAGCTGCTGGCTATGGCTACACCTTC. The chain combines TRBV9 with TRBJ1-2, with D uncertain. In germline, CDR1 is SGDLS, CDR2 YYNGEE. The CDR3 runs to 15 residues. V dropped 0 bases and J dropped 4 bases, with 13 bases sitting between them. The entire variable domain, with the rest obtained from reference TRBV9 and TRBJ1-2, is as follows: DSGVTQTPKHLITATGQRVTLRCSPRSGDLSVYWYQQSLDQGLQFLIQYYNGEERAKGNILERFSAQQFPDLHSELNLSSLELGDSALYFCASSVVAAAGYGYTFGSGTRLTVV.

This chain joins TRBV14 and TRBJ2-3; TRBD2 agrees at 7 bases. This CDR3 contains 16 residues. Germline V gives CDR1 SGHDN, CDR2 FVKESK. With V trimmed by 4 bases and J by 2 bases, 9 bases remained unmatched. Written as DNA, the CDR3 is TGTGCCAGCAGCCTAGGGAGGGGCTATAACACAGATACGCAGTATTTT. Residues: CASSLGRGYNTDTQYF. The entire variable domain, with the rest obtained from reference TRBV14 and TRBJ2-3, is as follows: EAGVTQFPSHSVIEKGQTVTLRCDPISGHDNLYWYRRVMGKEIKFLLHFVKESKQDESGMPNNRFLAERTGGTYSTLKVQPAELEDSGVYFCASSLGRGYNTDTQYFGPGTRLTVL.

The chain joins TRBV10-3 to TRBJ1-3; possible D gene TRBD1, 6 bases. V lost 5 bases, J lost 2 bases, and 16 bases lay in between. CDR1 is ENHRY and CDR2 is SYGVKD in the germline V gene. The CDR3 has 16 residues. CDR3 loop: CAISTGSTGTGNTIYF. In DNA, the CDR3 is TGTGCCATCAGTACTGGAAGTACAGGGACTGGAAACACCATATATTTT.

This rearrangement joins TRBV6-6 to TRBJ1-2; D unclear. V lost 0 bases and J lost 8, with 7 bases in between. This CDR3 has 12 residues. Germline assignment: CDR1 MNHNY and CDR2 SVGAGI (reference sequence). The CDR3 is CASSYSEEGYTF. The CDR3 bases are TGTGCCAGCAGTTACTCCGAGGAAGGCTACACCTTC.

This chain links TRBV10-3 with TRBJ2-5, with D perhaps TRBD1 (6 bases). Germline CDR1 is ENHRY and CDR2 is SYGVKD. The CDR3 contains 11 residues. V was trimmed by 8 bases and J by 2 bases, leaving 6 bases between them. This CDR3 reads CAIGQQETQYF. The CDR3 bases are TGTGCCATCGGACAGCAAGAGACCCAGTACTTC.